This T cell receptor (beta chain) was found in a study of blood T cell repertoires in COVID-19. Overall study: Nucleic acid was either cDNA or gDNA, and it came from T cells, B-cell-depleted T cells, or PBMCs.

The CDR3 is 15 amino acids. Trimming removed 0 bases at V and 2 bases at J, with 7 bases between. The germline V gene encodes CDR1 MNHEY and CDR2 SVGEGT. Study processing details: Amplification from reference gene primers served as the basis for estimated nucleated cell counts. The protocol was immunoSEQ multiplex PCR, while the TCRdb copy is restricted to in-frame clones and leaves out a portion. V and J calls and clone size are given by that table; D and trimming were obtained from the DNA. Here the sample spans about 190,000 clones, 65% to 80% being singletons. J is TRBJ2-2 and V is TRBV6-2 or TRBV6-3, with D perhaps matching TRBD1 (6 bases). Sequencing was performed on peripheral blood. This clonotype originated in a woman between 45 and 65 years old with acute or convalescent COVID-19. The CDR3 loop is CASSYSGHNTGELFF. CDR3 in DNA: TGTGCCAGCAGTTACTCGGGACATAACACCGGGGAGCTGTTTTTT.